A selection of T cell receptor beta chains follows, all from one sample in a study of blood T cell repertoires in COVID-19. Produced via immunoSEQ multiplex PCR; TCRdb's table is partial and in-frame only. Of just over 350,000 clones listed, about 90% are singletons. Input material: PBMCs or T cells enriched from blood (not recorded which). Receptors were obtained from a young woman who had recovered from COVID-19. Both conserved end residues are part of each CDR3. Each record gives: clone size, V gene, J gene, D gene, CDR3 DNA, CDR3 protein. D genes are given only for firm matches. The size of a clone is reported for some rows only, either as once, few or many, or as a class for expanded clones.

clone_size: NA
v_call: TRBV29-1
j_call: TRBJ1-1
d_call: NA
cdr3_nt: TGCAGCGTTGATTCGTGGGTAGGGGACTTCGGCACTGAAGCTTTCTTT
cdr3_aa: CSVDSWVGDFGTEAFF

clone_size: NA
v_call: TRBV15
j_call: TRBJ2-5
d_call: NA
cdr3_nt: TGTGCCACCGAACTCTTCACAGGGTCCAGGGAGACCCAGTACTTC
cdr3_aa: CATELFTGSRETQYF

clone_size: NA
v_call: TRBV27
j_call: TRBJ2-3
d_call: TRBD1
cdr3_nt: TGTGCCAGCAGTTTAAGACAGGGCCTCACAGATACGCAGTATTTT
cdr3_aa: CASSLRQGLTDTQYF

clone_size: NA
v_call: TRBV7-2
j_call: TRBJ2-7
d_call: TRBD2
cdr3_nt: TGTGCCAGCAGCTTAGGGACTAGTTTGGGCTACGAGCAGTACTTC
cdr3_aa: CASSLGTSLGYEQYF

clone_size: NA
v_call: TRBV3-1/TRBV3-2
j_call: TRBJ2-3
d_call: NA
cdr3_nt: TGTGCCAGCAGCCTAACAAACACAGATACGCAGTATTTT
cdr3_aa: CASSLTNTDTQYF

clone_size: NA
v_call: TRBV19
j_call: TRBJ2-2
d_call: NA
cdr3_nt: TGTGCCGGAAGGACAGTCGCCGGGGAGCTGTTTTTT
cdr3_aa: CAGRTVAGELFF

clone_size: NA
v_call: TRBV6-5
j_call: TRBJ1-5
d_call: NA
cdr3_nt: TGTGCCAGCAGGACAGGCAGGAACAATCAGCCCCAGCATTTT
cdr3_aa: CASRTGRNNQPQHF

clone_size: NA
v_call: TRBV30
j_call: TRBJ1-2
d_call: NA
cdr3_nt: TGTGCCTGGAGCCTCAGGATCTATGGCTACACCTTC
cdr3_aa: CAWSLRIYGYTF

clone_size: NA
v_call: TRBV27
j_call: TRBJ2-7
d_call: TRBD2
cdr3_nt: TGTGCCAGCAGTTTCTCTAGCGGGACGTTATACGAGCAGTACTTC
cdr3_aa: CASSFSSGTLYEQYF

clone_size: NA
v_call: TRBV2
j_call: TRBJ2-1
d_call: NA
cdr3_nt: TGTGCCAGCAGTGTTCTAGTAGGCTCCTACAATGAGCAGTTCTTC
cdr3_aa: CASSVLVGSYNEQFF

clone_size: NA
v_call: TRBV4-1
j_call: TRBJ2-1
d_call: NA
cdr3_nt: TGCGCCAGCAGCCAAGAGGCCCAACCCTACAATGAGCAGTTCTTC
cdr3_aa: CASSQEAQPYNEQFF

clone_size: once
v_call: TRBV7-6
j_call: TRBJ2-3
d_call: NA
cdr3_nt: TGTGCCAGCAGCTTTTATGATACGCAGTATTTT
cdr3_aa: CASSFYDTQYF

clone_size: NA
v_call: TRBV2
j_call: TRBJ1-4
d_call: NA
cdr3_nt: TGTGCCAGCAGACCCCCGGGAGGGAATGAAAAACTGTTTTTT
cdr3_aa: CASRPPGGNEKLFF

clone_size: NA
v_call: TRBV19
j_call: TRBJ1-1
d_call: NA
cdr3_nt: TGTGCCAGTAGTTCGAGAGGTGACACTGAAGCTTTCTTT
cdr3_aa: CASSSRGDTEAFF

clone_size: NA
v_call: TRBV5-1
j_call: TRBJ1-2
d_call: TRBD1
cdr3_nt: TGCGCCAGCAGCTCGGGACAGCCTCCCTATGGCTACACCTTC
cdr3_aa: CASSSGQPPYGYTF

clone_size: NA
v_call: TRBV7-9
j_call: TRBJ2-5
d_call: TRBD2
cdr3_nt: TGTGCCAGCAGCATAGCGGGGTACGGGGGCCAGTACTTC
cdr3_aa: CASSIAGYGGQYF

clone_size: NA
v_call: TRBV7-9
j_call: TRBJ2-2
d_call: TRBD2
cdr3_nt: TGTGCCAGCAGCCCAGTTTGGGGGGGGAACACCGGGGAGCTGTTTTTT
cdr3_aa: CASSPVWGGNTGELFF

clone_size: NA
v_call: TRBV2
j_call: TRBJ1-3
d_call: NA
cdr3_nt: TGTGCCAGCAGGCCAGCTGGAAACACCATATATTTT
cdr3_aa: CASRPAGNTIYF

clone_size: NA
v_call: TRBV9
j_call: TRBJ1-5
d_call: NA
cdr3_nt: TGTGCCAGCAGCGTGACAGATAATCTCAATCAGCCCCAGCATTTT
cdr3_aa: CASSVTDNLNQPQHF

clone_size: NA
v_call: TRBV10-3
j_call: TRBJ2-3
d_call: TRBD1
cdr3_nt: TGTGCCATCAGCGTTCAACTGACAGGGGTGCCAGATACGCAGTATTTT
cdr3_aa: CAISVQLTGVPDTQYF

clone_size: NA
v_call: TRBV5-1
j_call: TRBJ2-5
d_call: TRBD1
cdr3_nt: TGCGCCAGCAGCACACCGGGACAGGGCGGGGAGACCCAGTACTTC
cdr3_aa: CASSTPGQGGETQYF

clone_size: many
v_call: TRBV5-1
j_call: TRBJ2-2
d_call: TRBD1
cdr3_nt: TGCGCCAGCAGCGGGGGGACAGGTACGAACACCGGGGAGCTGTTTTTT
cdr3_aa: CASSGGTGTNTGELFF

clone_size: NA
v_call: TRBV28
j_call: TRBJ1-2
d_call: NA
cdr3_nt: TGTGCCAGCAGTTCGAACGAGGGATATGGCTACACCTTC
cdr3_aa: CASSSNEGYGYTF

clone_size: NA
v_call: TRBV6-4
j_call: TRBJ2-1
d_call: TRBD1
cdr3_nt: TGTGCCAGCAGCCGGGACAGTCCCTACAATGAGCAGTTCTTC
cdr3_aa: CASSRDSPYNEQFF

clone_size: NA
v_call: TRBV4-1
j_call: TRBJ1-2
d_call: TRBD1
cdr3_nt: TGCGCCAGCAGCCAAGTCTCAGGGGGCGATGGCTACACCTTC
cdr3_aa: CASSQVSGGDGYTF

clone_size: NA
v_call: TRBV27
j_call: TRBJ1-4
d_call: TRBD1
cdr3_nt: TGTGCCAGCTACGACAGGGGTTTTGAAAAACTGTTTTTT
cdr3_aa: CASYDRGFEKLFF

clone_size: NA
v_call: TRBV5-1
j_call: TRBJ1-4
d_call: NA
cdr3_nt: TGCGCCAGCAGTCGTCCACAGGGCGATAATGAAAAACTGTTTTTT
cdr3_aa: CASSRPQGDNEKLFF

clone_size: few
v_call: TRBV7-3
j_call: TRBJ2-1
d_call: TRBD2
cdr3_nt: TGTGCCAGCAGCTCTTTTAGCGGGGCACGGCCTGCGTACAATGAGCAGTTCTTC
cdr3_aa: CASSSFSGARPAYNEQFF

clone_size: NA
v_call: TRBV25-1
j_call: TRBJ1-1
d_call: TRBD1
cdr3_nt: TGTGCCAGCAGTGCGACAGACAGGGGGGACACTGAAGCTTTCTTT
cdr3_aa: CASSATDRGDTEAFF

clone_size: NA
v_call: TRBV7-8
j_call: TRBJ1-2
d_call: TRBD1
cdr3_nt: TGTGCCAGCAGCTTAGCGGGCCAGGGGGACTATGGCTACACCTTC
cdr3_aa: CASSLAGQGDYGYTF

clone_size: NA
v_call: TRBV12-5
j_call: TRBJ2-5
d_call: TRBD1
cdr3_nt: TGTGCTAGTGGTCTCGGGACAGGGGGCCAAGAGACCCAGTACTTC
cdr3_aa: CASGLGTGGQETQYF

clone_size: NA
v_call: TRBV6-5
j_call: TRBJ2-2
d_call: NA
cdr3_nt: TGTGCCAGCTGGCGGGACACCGGGGAGCTGTTTTTT
cdr3_aa: CASWRDTGELFF

clone_size: NA
v_call: TRBV9
j_call: TRBJ2-3
d_call: TRBD1
cdr3_nt: TGTGCCAGCAGCGTTGTTCCGGGACAGGGCCTCACAGATACGCAGTATTTT
cdr3_aa: CASSVVPGQGLTDTQYF

clone_size: NA
v_call: TRBV7-8
j_call: TRBJ1-1
d_call: NA
cdr3_nt: TGTGCCAGCAGCTCAGGCAGCGGTGGCACTGAAGCTTTCTTT
cdr3_aa: CASSSGSGGTEAFF

clone_size: NA
v_call: TRBV2
j_call: TRBJ1-2
d_call: TRBD1
cdr3_nt: TGTGCCGGCAGCAGGACAGGTACCAACTATGGCTACACCTTC
cdr3_aa: CAGSRTGTNYGYTF

clone_size: NA
v_call: TRBV2
j_call: TRBJ2-7
d_call: TRBD1
cdr3_nt: TGTGCCAGCAGTGATGGACAGGGGTACTACGAGCAGTACTTC
cdr3_aa: CASSDGQGYYEQYF

clone_size: NA
v_call: TRBV13
j_call: TRBJ1-5
d_call: NA
cdr3_nt: TGTGCCAGCAGTTCTAATAATCAGCCCCAGCATTTT
cdr3_aa: CASSSNNQPQHF

clone_size: NA
v_call: TRBV7-9
j_call: TRBJ1-4
d_call: TRBD1
cdr3_nt: TGTGCCAGCAGCTCAGGGGGGCTCGTTGCAACTAATGAAAAACTGTTTTTT
cdr3_aa: CASSSGGLVATNEKLFF

clone_size: NA
v_call: TRBV5-4
j_call: TRBJ2-2
d_call: NA
cdr3_nt: TGTGCCAGCAGCCCGACGTTGTTGGCGGCCGGGGAGCTGTTTTTT
cdr3_aa: CASSPTLLAAGELFF

clone_size: NA
v_call: TRBV28
j_call: TRBJ1-2
d_call: TRBD1
cdr3_nt: TGTGCCTCCAGTGGGACAGCCTACATCGGGGGCTATGGCTACACCTTC
cdr3_aa: CASSGTAYIGGYGYTF

clone_size: NA
v_call: TRBV15
j_call: TRBJ1-1
d_call: TRBD1
cdr3_nt: TGTGCCACCAGCAGGGACCGGACAGGGGGCACTGAAGCTTTCTTT
cdr3_aa: CATSRDRTGGTEAFF

clone_size: NA
v_call: TRBV3-1/TRBV3-2
j_call: TRBJ1-2
d_call: NA
cdr3_nt: TGTGCCAGCAGCCTTTCCTCCGGGACTAACTATGGCTACACCTTC
cdr3_aa: CASSLSSGTNYGYTF

clone_size: NA
v_call: TRBV6-5
j_call: TRBJ1-6
d_call: NA
cdr3_nt: TGTGCCAGCAGTTACAACAGGGCGCGGAATTCACCCCTCCACTTT
cdr3_aa: CASSYNRARNSPLHF

clone_size: NA
v_call: TRBV29-1
j_call: TRBJ1-2
d_call: NA
cdr3_nt: TGCAGCGTTGAGACCAGGGTTAACTATGGCTACACCTTC
cdr3_aa: CSVETRVNYGYTF

clone_size: once
v_call: TRBV27
j_call: TRBJ2-1
d_call: TRBD1
cdr3_nt: TGTGCCAGCAGTACCTGGACAGGGGCCGGTGAGCAGTTCTTC
cdr3_aa: CASSTWTGAGEQFF

clone_size: NA
v_call: TRBV6-2/TRBV6-3
j_call: TRBJ2-4
d_call: TRBD2
cdr3_nt: TGTGCCAGCAGTCGAAGGGGGACTAGCGGGGACATTCAGTACTTC
cdr3_aa: CASSRRGTSGDIQYF

clone_size: NA
v_call: TRBV4-2
j_call: TRBJ1-6
d_call: NA
cdr3_nt: TGTGCCAGCAGCCAAGATACAGGGATTAATTCACCCCTCCACTTT
cdr3_aa: CASSQDTGINSPLHF